Below, 30 T cell receptor beta chains from the same sample are listed, as sequenced in a study of patients and donors after allogeneic stem cell transplantation. TCRdb reanalysed the RT-PCR reads using MiXCR and keeps one entry per CDR3 protein. Here the sample spans 150,000 to 200,000 distinct CDR3 sequences, 30% being singletons. The sequenced material came from blood, either unsorted or a sorted T cell fraction (not recorded which). The receptors were sampled from a human donor who was either an allogeneic HSCT recipient or a stem cell or donor lymphocyte infusion donor (not recorded which). It is not recorded whose cells these are; they may come from a transplant donor.

This rearrangement joins TRBV7-2 to TRBJ1-2; D uncertain. Germline CDR1 and CDR2: SGHTA and FQGNSA. Trimming cost V 4 bases and J 4 bases, with 7 bases left between them. The CDR3 is 12 residues long. The CDR3 DNA is TGTGCCAGCAGCTGGGAGGGCTATGGCTACACCTTC. Protein sequence: CASSWEGYGYTF.

Notes on this clonotype: With a much larger clone just one base away, this may be a read error. The V gene is TRBV6-5, the J gene TRBJ1-1; no definite D call. Trimming pared 7 bases from V and 3 bases from J, leaving 15 bases between. Germline loops: CDR1 MNHEY, CDR2 SVGAGI. The CDR3 covers 14 residues. For the CDR3, the DNA is TGTGCCAGCAACTTCGCCGGGTTCGACACTGAAGCTTTCTTT. Translated: CASNFAGFDTEAFF.

V is TRBV6-2 or TRBV6-3 and J is TRBJ2-1; 9 nucleotides match TRBD2. In germline, CDR1 is MNHEY, CDR2 SVGEGT. The CDR3 consists of 15 residues. The trim removed 0 bases at V and 8 bases at J, leaving 5 bases unmatched. The CDR3 DNA follows: TGTGCCAGCAGTTACTCCGGGACTAGCTATGATGAGCAGTTCTTC. Translation gives CASSYSGTSYDEQFF.

In this sample, this clonotype turned up a few times. The chain carries TRBV4-3 and TRBJ2-1; 15 bases are a match to TRBD2. Germline CDR1 LGHNA, CDR2 YSLEER. After removal of 0 bases from V and 3 bases from J, the junction contained 6 bases not matched to a gene. The CDR3 totals 19 residues. CDR3 coding DNA: TGCGCCAGCAGCCAAGATCCGGGACTAGCGGGAGGAAACTACAATGAGCAGTTCTTC. This sequence encodes CASSQDPGLAGGNYNEQFF.

This clonotype appeared many times. The chain joins TRBV14 to TRBJ1-2; tentative D call: TRBD1 (5 bases). This CDR3 is 15 amino acids long. The germline CDR1 and CDR2 sequences are SGHDN and FVKESK. Trimming left V 5 bases short and J 4 bases short, with 17 bases between. The CDR3 reads CASSSSGARPYGYTF. DNA of the CDR3: TGTGCCAGCAGCTCCTCCGGGGCCCGGCCCTATGGCTACACCTTC.

A few counts support this clonotype. V and J are TRBV11-1 and TRBJ1-2, with 9 bases aligning to TRBD1. The CDR3 totals 13 residues. V was pared by 6 bases and J by 8 bases, with 7 bases of the junction left unmatched. Germline CDR1 and CDR2: SGHAT and FQDESV (reference sequence). In DNA, the CDR3 is TGTGCCAGCAGGCCTACAGGGGGCAAAGGCTACACCTTC. It yields the protein CASRPTGGKGYTF.

This clonotype was picked up a small number of times. The V gene is TRBV5-1, the J gene TRBJ1-1, with 10 nucleotides matching TRBD1. Germline-derived CDR1 and CDR2 are SGHRS and YFSETQ. Trimming cost V 0 bases and J 0 bases; bases outside gene matches: 8. The CDR3 has 18 amino acids. The CDR3 DNA is TGCGCCAGCAGCTTGGGGGACAGGGGCTCCCCGATGAACACTGAAGCTTTCTTT. This codes for CASSLGDRGSPMNTEAFF.

This clonotype was detected only once. V gene TRBV15 combines with J gene TRBJ2-7; D not resolved. V gave up 0 bases and J gave up 7 bases, with 10 bases separating them. Germline-derived CDR1 and CDR2 are LNHNV and YYDKDF (reference sequence). The CDR3 spans 13 residues. CDR3 amino acids: CATSRDPGTEQYF. The CDR3 DNA follows: TGTGCCACCAGCAGAGATCCTGGTACTGAGCAGTACTTC.

This clonotype has a count of ten or more. J is TRBJ1-1 and V is TRBV4-1; D is uncertain. Germline CDR1 reads MGHRA; CDR2 reads YSYEKL. This CDR3 has 16 amino acids. V shed 1 base and J shed 5 bases, with 17 bases lying between them. The CDR3 sequence is CASSQVGATYGTEAFF. CDR3 nucleotide sequence: TGCGCCAGCAGCCAAGTTGGAGCAACCTACGGGACTGAAGCTTTCTTT.

This clonotype has just a few counts. The V call is TRBV6-5, the J call TRBJ2-7; D remains ambiguous. The germline CDR1 and CDR2 sequences are MNHEY and SVGAGI. Trimming took 3 bases from V and 2 from J, leaving 11 bases between them. The CDR3 length is 14 residues. The DNA for the CDR3 is TGTGCCAGCAGTTATTTTTCCCCAGCCTACGAGCAGTACTTC. This codes for CASSYFSPAYEQYF.

The rearrangement uses TRBV5-6 and TRBJ2-6, with D hard to call. Germline V CDR1 and CDR2: SGHDT, YYEEEE. V lost 2 bases and J lost 1, with 7 bases in between. The CDR3 loop spans 15 amino acids. The CDR3 is CASSFPESGANVLTF. The CDR3 region has the DNA TGTGCCAGCAGCTTCCCCGAGTCTGGGGCCAACGTCCTGACTTTC.

This clonotype was seen only a few times. The chain is built from TRBV4-3 and TRBJ2-2; D gene uncertain. Germline V gene data show CDR1 as LGHNA and CDR2 as YSLEER. The CDR3 is 14 residues long. Between the trimmed V and J ends, which lost 4 bases and 0 bases, there was a span of 6 bases. The DNA of the CDR3 is TGCGCCAGCAGCCGACAATCGAACACCGGGGAGCTGTTTTTT. Its translation: CASSRQSNTGELFF.

This clonotype was seen many times. The chain joins TRBV7-9 to TRBJ1-1, with 10 bases lining up with TRBD1. The CDR3 sequence is 14 residues long. V lost 5 bases and J lost 5; bases outside the gene matches: 5. CDR1 and CDR2 from the germline V gene are SEHNR and FQNEAQ (reference sequence). Written as DNA, the CDR3 is TGTGCCAGCAGCCCGGGACAGGGGAGGACTGAAGCTTTCTTT. Its protein is CASSPGQGRTEAFF.

The rearrangement joins TRBV21-1 to TRBJ2-1; TRBD2 was called by the table and not checked on the DNA. TRBV21-1 is a documented pseudogene. The length of the CDR3 is 16 residues. Here the CDR3 reads CASIPISVRGKVKQFF. CDR3 coding DNA: TGTGCCAGCATCCCGATTAGCGTGAGGGGGAAGGTAAAGCAGTTCTTC.

The chain joins TRBV19 to TRBJ2-7, with D perhaps TRBD2 (6 bases). Germline CDR1 is LNHDA and CDR2 is SQIVND (reference sequence). This CDR3 is 13 amino acids long. The V and J ends lost 6 bases and 4 bases respectively, with 13 bases between them. The CDR3 loop is CASSPGSEYEQYF. CDR3 bases: TGTGCCAGTAGCCCCGGGAGTGAGTACGAGCAGTACTTC.

This clonotype came up a few times. This chain joins TRBV5-1 and TRBJ2-4; D perhaps matches TRBD1 (6 bases). Germline assignment: CDR1 SGHRS and CDR2 YFSETQ. There are 15 residues in the CDR3. Trimming removed 1 base from V and 2 bases from J, with 10 bases in between. CDR3 amino acids: CASSLTGKTKNIQYF. Here the CDR3 DNA reads TGCGCCAGCAGCTTGACAGGGAAGACCAAAAACATTCAGTACTTC.

This clonotype came up a few times. The V and J genes are TRBV27 and TRBJ2-4; TRBD1 agrees at 9 bases. Germline CDR1 and CDR2: MNHEY and SMNVEV (reference sequence). The V gene end was trimmed by 6 bases and the J gene end by 8 bases; junction bases not matched to a gene: 11. The CDR3 loop spans 15 amino acids. The CDR3 reads CASSPSRQGVYIQYF. The CDR3 DNA reads as TGTGCCAGCAGCCCCTCCCGACAGGGGGTATACATTCAGTACTTC.

The sample holds a few counts of this clonotype. The chain joins TRBV27 to TRBJ2-3; 7 bases map to TRBD2. V gave up 6 bases and J gave up 0 bases; unmatched junction bases: 9. Germline V CDR1 and CDR2: MNHEY, SMNVEV (reference sequence). CDR3 length: 16 residues. The CDR3 DNA follows: TGTGCCAGCAGCATAAAAGCGGGATTTAGCACAGATACGCAGTATTTT. Translating gives CASSIKAGFSTDTQYF.

This clonotype was picked up many times. Written as DNA, the CDR3 is TGCGCCAGCAGCAACACCTCCCTTTTCAATCAGCCCCAGCATTTT. It encodes CASSNTSLFNQPQHF. The chain recombines TRBV4-1 with TRBJ1-5; no definite D call. The CDR3 is made up of 15 amino acids. Germline values: CDR1 MGHRA, CDR2 YSYEKL. Trimming stripped 5 bases from V and 3 bases from J, with 14 bases between.

In its sample, this clonotype was seen a few times. The rearrangement joins TRBV5-1 to TRBJ2-7; TRBD2 aligns across 9 bases. Germline trimming cut 3 bases from V and 5 bases from J; bases unmatched to any gene: 12. Germline lookup yields CDR1 SGHRS and CDR2 YFSETQ. The CDR3 sequence is 16 residues long. CDR3 loop: CASSSGPSGKGHEQYF. In nucleotides, the CDR3 is TGCGCCAGCAGCTCGGGACCTAGCGGGAAAGGCCACGAGCAGTACTTC.

This clonotype was detected a few times. This sequence joins TRBV27 and TRBJ1-5, with TRBD1 matching 8 bases. Germline V gene lookup returns CDR1 MNHEY and CDR2 SMNVEV (reference sequence). Trimming removed 3 bases from V and 5 bases from J; junction bases left unmatched: 6. The length of the CDR3 is 15 residues. The CDR3 DNA reads TGTGCCAGCAGTTTGGCCACAGGGGGAGATCAGCCCCAGCATTTT. Amino acids: CASSLATGGDQPQHF.

This clonotype was found a few times. V is TRBV18 and J is TRBJ2-1; 8 bases are shared with TRBD2. The CDR3 has 14 amino acids. Germline loops: CDR1 KGHSH, CDR2 LQKENI. V lost 3 bases, J lost 9 bases, and 7 bases stayed unmatched. In DNA form, the CDR3 reads TGTGCCAGCTCACCGACAGCGGGAGCGACTGAGCAGTTCTTC. This sequence encodes CASSPTAGATEQFF.

The chain employs TRBV6-6 and TRBJ2-1, with D perhaps matching TRBD2 (5 bases). The CDR3 extends over 14 amino acids. The ends were cut back, 2 bases at V and 6 bases at J, with 11 bases in the middle. Germline V CDR1 and CDR2: MNHNY, SVGAGI (reference sequence). In DNA, the CDR3 is TGTGCCAGCAGTTACGCCTCGAGGGCCAATGAGCAGTTCTTC. This translates into CASSYASRANEQFF.

The chain joins TRBV12-3 or TRBV12-4 to TRBJ1-2; 8 nucleotides align to TRBD1. V lost 5 bases, J lost 2 bases, and 7 bases stayed unmatched. The length of the CDR3 is 15 residues. CDR3 coding DNA: TGTGCCAGCAGTACCCACGACAGGGGAAACTATGGCTACACCTTC. Its protein is CASSTHDRGNYGYTF.

This clonotype turned up a few times. The rearrangement links TRBV10-3 to TRBJ1-5, with D tentatively TRBD1 (6 bases). The CDR3 sequence is 13 residues long. V was pared by 6 bases and J by 3 bases, with 9 bases between. From germline, CDR1 is ENHRY and CDR2 SYGVKD. CDR3 region: CAIRGTNNQPQHF. The CDR3, as DNA: TGTGCCATCAGAGGGACAAACAATCAGCCCCAGCATTTT.

This clonotype was seen at least ten times. The chain carries TRBV12-3 or TRBV12-4 and TRBJ2-2, with 10 bases lining up with TRBD2. The length of the CDR3 is 14 residues. V lost 10 bases and J lost 1; bases outside the gene matches: 3. This chain's CDR3 is CATRTSGNTGELFF. The DNA of the CDR3 is TGTGCCACAAGGACTAGCGGGAACACCGGGGAGCTGTTTTTT.

This clonotype has a single count. V gene TRBV5-1 combines with J gene TRBJ2-1, with D perhaps matching TRBD1 or TRBD2 (5 bases each). Germline V CDR1 and CDR2: SGHRS, YFSETQ. The CDR3 runs 15 residues. V was cut by 1 base and J by 1 base, with 9 bases left in between. This CDR3 is CASSLWGLSYNEQFF. The CDR3 DNA is TGCGCCAGCAGCTTGTGGGGGTTATCCTACAATGAGCAGTTCTTC.

The chain recombines TRBV4-1 with TRBJ2-1; no clear D. Germline V gene data show CDR1 as MGHRA and CDR2 as YSYEKL. Between the trimmed V and J ends, which lost 4 bases and 0 bases, there was a span of 13 bases. CDR3 length: 16 residues. CDR3 region: CASSLWLPVSYNEQFF. CDR3 coding DNA: TGCGCCAGCAGCCTCTGGCTACCGGTCTCCTACAATGAGCAGTTCTTC.

This sequence joins TRBV11-1 and TRBJ1-1; 7 nucleotides align to TRBD1. Germline V lookup: CDR1 SGHAT, CDR2 FQDESV (reference sequence). Germline trimming cut 4 bases from V and 4 bases from J; bases unmatched to any gene: 6. This CDR3 has 14 amino acids. The CDR3, as DNA: TGTGCCAGCAGCTCCAGGGGGGGAGCCACTGAAGCTTTCTTT. Its protein is CASSSRGGATEAFF. The whole variable domain, remainder taken from reference TRBV11-1 and TRBJ1-1, is EAEVAQSPRYKITEKSQAVAFWCDPISGHATLYWYRQILGQGPELLVQFQDESVVDDSQLPKDRFSAERLKGVDSTLKIQPAELGDSAMYLCASSSRGGATEAFFGQGTRLTVV.

This clonotype was seen many times. The V and J genes are TRBV12-3 or TRBV12-4 and TRBJ2-5; D tentatively fits TRBD1 or TRBD2 (5 bases each). This CDR3 spans 15 amino acids. V was cut by 5 bases and J by 5 bases, with 18 bases left in between. CDR3 loop: CASSSFGTVGETQYF. In nucleotides, the CDR3 is TGTGCCAGCAGTAGTTTTGGGACGGTCGGTGAGACCCAGTACTTC.